This T cell receptor (beta chain) was identified during a study of blood T cell repertoires in COVID-19. CDR1 is KGHDR and CDR2 is SFDVKD in the germline V gene. This CDR3 is 18 amino acids long. With 3 bases removed from V and 7 bases from J, the gap between germline ends came to 24 bases. Measured with immunoSEQ multiplex PCR; TCRdb has only the in-frame clones, and not every one. The data hold 70,000 or so clones, with 90% observed a single time. The sequenced sample was peripheral blood. This TCR was sampled from a woman younger than 35 with acute or convalescent COVID-19. The chain uses TRBV24-1 and TRBJ2-1; D is possibly TRBD1 (7 bases). CDR3 nucleotides: TGTGCCACCAGTGATCCTAGAAGGGGGCTCGGAGGGGGTAATGAGCAGTTCTTC. The encoded protein is CATSDPRRGLGGGNEQFF.